The 3 T cell receptor beta chains below come from one sample, sequenced in a study of blood T cell repertoires in COVID-19. The table came from immunoSEQ multiplex PCR; TCRdb's copy has only in-frame clones and leaves some out. The table lists a few hundred thousand clones, 80% to 90% of them singletons. Sequenced input: PBMCs or T cells enriched from blood (not recorded which). Every receptor here comes from a woman between 50 and 59 years old with acute COVID-19.

The rearrangement joins TRBV11-2 to TRBJ2-1; 12 nucleotides align to TRBD1. The V and J ends lost 4 bases and 7 bases, in that order; junction bases with no gene match: 14. This CDR3 has 18 amino acids. Per germline, CDR1 SGHAT and CDR2 FQNNGV. CDR3 coding DNA: TGTGCCAGCAGCTCCCCCCCCGGGACAGGGGGCGCGGGGAATGAGCAGTTCTTC. Its translation is CASSSPPGTGGAGNEQFF.

The chain carries TRBV28 and TRBJ2-2; 10 nucleotides line up with TRBD2. Per germline, CDR1 MDHEN and CDR2 SYDVKM. V lost 11 bases to trimming and J lost 13 bases; unmatched junction nucleotides: 13. The CDR3 is 13 amino acids. The CDR3 bases are TGTGCCGGATCCGGGACTAGCGCCCTGGGGCTGTTTTTT. This translates into CAGSGTSALGLFF.

This chain connects TRBV5-1 to TRBJ1-4; D might be TRBD1 (6 bases). Trimming shortened V by 0 bases and J by 3 bases, and 6 bases separated the two germline ends. Germline CDR1 and CDR2: SGHRS and YFSETQ. The CDR3 contains 14 residues. As DNA, the CDR3 is TGCGCCAGCAGCTTGGGGACAGCTAATGAAAAACTGTTTTTT. The encoded protein is CASSLGTANEKLFF.